The 4 T cell receptor beta chains below all came from one sample that was sequenced in a study of T cell responses to AZD1222 COVID-19 vaccine. Using immunoSEQ multiplex PCR, the repertoire was profiled, and TCRdb retains in-frame clones only, with some absent. The sample lists 210,000 or so clones, 85% to 95% seen once, with around 1% in the top ten. Source: peripheral blood, taken on day 0 of MenACWY control vaccination. These receptors were taken from an adult in good health.

CDR3 bases: TGCGCCAGCAGCCAAGACGACAGGGAGTTCAACTATGGCTACACCTTC. Translation: CASSQDDREFNYGYTF. The rearrangement joins TRBV4-1 to TRBJ1-2; TRBD1 matches 7 bases. This CDR3 is built from 16 residues. After removal of 0 bases from V and 2 bases from J, the junction contained 6 bases not matched to a gene. Looked up from germline, CDR1 is MGHRA and CDR2 is YSYEKL.

The chain has TRBV3-1 (or the pseudogene TRBV3-2) and TRBJ1-4; tentatively, D is TRBD1 (5 bases). CDR1 LGHDT and CDR2 YNNKEL come from the germline V gene (reference sequence). This CDR3 spans 17 amino acids. V was pared by 0 bases and J by 4 bases, with 15 bases between. DNA of the CDR3: TGTGCCAGCAGCCAAGACTACTGGAGGGGTGTTAATGAAAAACTGTTTTTT. Protein product: CASSQDYWRGVNEKLFF.

V and J are TRBV19 and TRBJ1-5; 7 bases are a match to TRBD1. The CDR3 covers 15 residues. The germline V gene has CDR1 LNHDA and CDR2 SQIVND (reference sequence). J gave up 3 bases and V 4 bases, and 6 bases lay outside the gene matches. CDR3 sequence reads: CASSRKDRVNQPQHF. CDR3 DNA: TGTGCCAGTAGTAGGAAAGACAGGGTCAATCAGCCCCAGCATTTT.

This clone has just one count. The rearrangement joins TRBV5-1 to TRBJ1-2; a weak D match, TRBD1 (5 bases). Trimming took 5 bases from V and 4 from J, leaving 15 bases between them. Germline CDR1 and CDR2: SGHRS and YFSETQ. This CDR3 contains 14 residues. The CDR3 DNA reads TGCGCCAGCAGAACCGGGACCGCCGCCTATGGCTACACCTTC. Its translation: CASRTGTAAYGYTF.